This entry concerns a single TCR beta chain. The table lists this clonotype with many counts. It lacks a known antigen. It has no much larger one-base neighbor in the sample; base qualities were not kept. Ophthalmopathy patients had moderately to severely active disease, with a Clinical Activity Score of 3 or more, a NOSPECS grade of 4 or more, and a disease duration of less than 3 months. Exclusion was applied to patients with uncontrolled infections, other autoimmune diseases, pregnancy or lactation. Clinical symptoms, serum thyroxine and TRAb, thyroid ultrasound, and orbital computed tomography formed the basis for the diagnoses. PBMCs were separated from roughly 9.6 ml of fresh peripheral blood using Ficoll-Paque density gradient centrifugation. Total RNA was extracted with Trizol reagent, and quality was checked on an Agilent 2100 Bioanalyzer. This sample is part of a study of T cells in Graves' hyperthyroidism and ophthalmopathy (dated by TCRdb to between 2018 and 2021). Background for the entire study: Peripheral blood was collected at initial diagnosis, before any treatment. A discovery cohort of about 95 patients, about 44 with Graves' ophthalmopathy and 55 to 60 with stable Graves' hyperthyroidism, was used to find distinguishing TCR V-J signatures. Prospective prediction of ophthalmopathy was tested in an independent validation cohort consisting of roughly 20 hyperthyroidism patients and 17 patients who later progressed to ophthalmopathy. For training and testing, the 100 or so patients in the discovery cohort were randomly divided in a 7:3 ratio. Thyroid tissue and blood T-cell repertoires from over 5 Graves' hyperthyroidism patients were also compared in the study. Once sampling was done, hyperthyroidism patients were given methimazole at a starting dose of 30 mg daily, whereas ophthalmopathy patients were given high-dose intravenous methylprednisolone. The paper reports TCR Vbeta CDR3 sequencing of fewer than 150 peripheral blood samples: 43 ophthalmopathy, over 70 hyperthyroidism and around 17 progressor patients.

Beyond this particular receptor, the publication reports: Most expanded thyroid clonotypes (frequency above 0.001) were also detected in blood, a finding suggesting that blood repertoires may reflect thyroid immune responses. Sample size was not statistically predetermined, and blinding of investigators to group allocation was not performed. In cross-validation, a model built on a 13 V-J signature told ophthalmopathy apart from stable hyperthyroidism with 85% to 90% sensitivity and about 81% specificity, and in testing the same model reached 80%/75%. In validation, progression to ophthalmopathy was predicted by the model with 70.59% sensitivity and around 76% specificity, a median of roughly 6 months before onset.

TCR beta CDR3 regions were amplified from RNA transcripts. The first round of RT-PCR for the TCR CDR3 was performed with the HTBI primer set and the Qiagen OneStep RT-PCR kit. Libraries were constructed in a second round of multiplex PCR, after which size selection and purification were carried out. The libraries were sequenced on an Illumina HiSeq2000 using paired-end 100 bp reads. Per the authors' processing: SOAPnuke was used to process the raw data, throwing out any read that contained adapters or uncalled bases, had a mean Phred below 15, or lacked an exact constant-primer or identifier match. High-quality paired reads were merged using COPE v1.2.5, and each unique nucleotide sequence was defined as a clonotype. Clonotypes were aligned to IMGT TRBV, TRBD and TRBJ reference segments using MiTCR v1.1. The analysis was restricted to V-J combinations with a frequency above 0.0001, which together covered 99% to 99.2% of the repertoires. The TCS score was defined as the ratio of F50 (clonal expansion) to E x V (chaos), calculated using BLOSUM62-based TCRdist between CDR3 peptides within each V-J. Welch's t-statistics and random forest reduced 514 V-J features to 10 to 15, which were used in a naive Bayes classifier (R e1071). TCRdb ran its own pipeline on the public reads, namely fastp trimming at Q25 and MiXCR clone calling, and kept in-frame beta chains. For every CDR3 protein sequence, its rows merge into one entry that carries the most common genes and DNA. These V and J calls originate from TCRdb's pipeline instead of the authors' own analysis. The sample table records about 600,000 distinct CDR3 sequences; 15% to 20% of these occur just once. The ten largest clones add up to 2.5% to 4% of the sample.

This TCR derives from a woman between 40 and 50 years old with Graves' ophthalmopathy. The sample comprised blood.

The DNA reads as follows: TGTGCCACCGCAAGATCCGGGACAGGTTACAATGAGCAGTTCTTC. This yields the protein CATARSGTGYNEQFF. This sequence uses TRBV2 and TRBJ2-1, with TRBD1 matching 8 junction bases. Reading from cysteine to phenylalanine, the CDR3 counts 15 amino acids. Only the CDR3 part of the read is kept: 45 bases, read in frame from the first base. CDR1 SNHLY and CDR2 FYNNEI are derived from the germline V gene. Unmatched junction bases come to 12, with V trimmed by 10 bases and J by 4 bases.